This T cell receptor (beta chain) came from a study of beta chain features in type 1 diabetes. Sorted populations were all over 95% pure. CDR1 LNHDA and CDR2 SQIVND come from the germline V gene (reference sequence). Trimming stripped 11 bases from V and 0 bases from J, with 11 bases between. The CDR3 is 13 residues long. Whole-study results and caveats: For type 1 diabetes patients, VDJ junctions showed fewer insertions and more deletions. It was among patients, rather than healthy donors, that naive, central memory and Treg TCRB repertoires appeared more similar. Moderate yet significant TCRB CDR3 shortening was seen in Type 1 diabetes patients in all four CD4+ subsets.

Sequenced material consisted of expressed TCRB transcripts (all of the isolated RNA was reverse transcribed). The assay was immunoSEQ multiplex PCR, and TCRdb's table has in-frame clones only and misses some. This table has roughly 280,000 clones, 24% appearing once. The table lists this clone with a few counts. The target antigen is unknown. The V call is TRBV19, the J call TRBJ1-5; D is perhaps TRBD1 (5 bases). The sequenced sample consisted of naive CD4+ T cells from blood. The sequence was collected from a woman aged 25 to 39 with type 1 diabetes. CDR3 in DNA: TGTGCCGGAGGGAGGGGTAGCAATCAGCCCCAGCATTTT. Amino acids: CAGGRGSNQPQHF. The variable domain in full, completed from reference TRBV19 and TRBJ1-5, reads DGGITQSPKYLFRKEGQNVTLSCEQNLNHDAMYWYRQDPGQGLRLIYYSQIVNDFQKGDIAEGYSVSREKKESFPLTVTSAQKNPTAFYLCAGGRGSNQPQHFGDGTRLSIL.